The 28 T cell receptor beta chains below come from one sample, sequenced in a study of tumor-infiltrating lymphocytes in primary liver carcinoma. TCR beta cDNA was made from around 460 ng total RNA with a constant-region primer. Three nested multiplex PCR rounds of slightly modified ARM-PCR generated TCR beta libraries. TRBV1-TRBV30 forward primers paired with a C-beta reverse primer drove the first two PCR rounds, about 11 cycles each. TCRdb reprocessed the multiplex PCR reads with MiXCR, giving one entry per CDR3 protein. The table shows around 37,000 distinct CDR3 sequences, with roughly 75% occurring only once. Co-extraction of both nucleic acids (RNA and DNA) used roughly 20-33 mg of unsorted bulk tissue. Sequencing was performed on tumor-adjacent normal liver tissue. All receptors come from a man aged 35 to 55 with primary liver carcinoma and hepatitis B virus infection.

The rearrangement links TRBV12-3 or TRBV12-4 to TRBJ2-7, with a weak D call TRBD2 (5 bases). Trimming pared 8 bases from V and 4 bases from J, leaving 12 bases between. The CDR3 loop spans 12 amino acids. CDR3: CASGEGVYEQYF. The CDR3 DNA is TGTGCCAGCGGTGAGGGAGTTTACGAGCAGTACTTC.

In regard to this clonotype: The CDR3 carries no conserved terminal phenylalanine or tryptophan, so it likely arises from a read error. The V call is TRBV10-2, the J call TRBJ2-6; D is unresolved. This CDR3 contains 13 residues. In germline, CDR1 is WSHSY, CDR2 SAAADI. CDR3 amino acids: CASYSSGVNVLTL. In nucleotides, the CDR3 is TGCGCCAGTTACAGCTCTGGGGTCAACGTCCTGACTTTA.

About this clonotype itself: The junction shows a germline mismatch at one end, possibly a read error. CDR3 in amino acids: CVSSSKRPGQGGDTQYF. As DNA, the CDR3 is TGTGTCAGCAGTTCCAAGAGGCCGGGACAGGGGGGAGATACGCAGTATTTT. V usage is TRBV6-5 and J usage is TRBJ2-3; 11 positions match TRBD1. CDR1 is MNHEY and CDR2 is SVGAGI in the germline V gene. This CDR3 has 17 amino acids.

This clonotype was found a few times. This CDR3 is missing its conserved last phenylalanine or tryptophan, likely due to a read error. The chain joins TRBV6-2 or TRBV6-3 to TRBJ2-5; 7 bases are shared with TRBD2. V lost 5 bases, J lost 5 bases, and 11 bases stayed unmatched. Germline CDR1 reads MNHEY; CDR2 reads SVGEGT. The CDR3 has 15 residues. The CDR3: CASSPPTSWSETQYL. CDR3 DNA: TGTGCCAGCAGTCCCCCGACTAGCTGGAGTGAGACCCAGTACCTC.

Remarks on this clonotype: This likely comes from a read error, as the CDR3 has no conserved phenylalanine or tryptophan at its end. CDR3: CASGPVGLVPETQYL. The CDR3 DNA reads TGTGCCAGCGGCCCCGTCGGGCTAGTCCCGGAGACCCAGTACCTC. This chain uses TRBV11-2 with TRBJ2-5; D is undetermined. Germline V gene data show CDR1 as SGHAT and CDR2 as FQNNGV. This CDR3 is built from 15 residues. Between the trimmed V and J ends, which lost 8 bases and 5 bases, there was a span of 21 bases.

To note about this clonotype: Relative to the germline gene, one junction end is altered; a read error may explain this. The V call is TRBV5-4, the J call TRBJ2-7; no definite D call. This CDR3 region has 15 residues. Germline V CDR1 and CDR2: SGHNT, YYREEE (reference sequence). The DNA of the CDR3 is TGTGCCAGCAGCTTGTTCGGTGGCCCCTCCTGCGAGCAATACTTC. Its protein product is CASSLFGGPSCEQYF.

In the case of this clonotype: A read error may explain this, as a much larger clone is one base away. J is TRBJ2-1 and V is TRBV7-9; TRBD2 matches at 9 bases. The CDR3 covers 15 residues. After removal of 0 bases from V and 9 bases from J, the junction contained 6 bases not matched to a gene. CDR1 is SEHNR, CDR2 FQNEAQ, per germline (reference sequence). CDR3 loop: CASSLAAGGEGEQFF. The CDR3 DNA is TGTGCCAGCAGCTTAGCAGCGGGAGGAGAGGGTGAGCAGTTCTTC.

Concerning this clonotype: The CDR3 does not end in the conserved phenylalanine or tryptophan, so this is likely a read error. The limits of the CDR3 on the DNA are not certain, so only TCRdb's listed CDR3 is given. The rearrangement links TRBV12-3 or TRBV12-4 to TRBJ2-1; the table gives TRBD2 as D, unverified against the DNA. The CDR3 is made up of 16 amino acids, end residues included. CDR3 protein: CASSLKLSGRRKEQIL.

To note about this clonotype: This likely comes from a read error, as the CDR3 has no conserved phenylalanine or tryptophan at its end. The rearrangement uses TRBV5-1 and TRBJ1-1, with 8 bases identical to TRBD1. CDR1 and CDR2 (germline): SGHRS, YFSETQ. The CDR3 spans 13 residues. The V and J ends lost 0 bases and 8 bases, in that order; junction bases with no gene match: 3. The CDR3 region is CASSLVAGGEAFL. The CDR3 DNA follows: TGCGCCAGCAGCTTGGTCGCAGGGGGCGAAGCTTTCCTT.

Notes on this clonotype: The conserved phenylalanine or tryptophan normally closing the CDR3 is absent here, so this likely arose from a read error. The V call is TRBV5-1, the J call TRBJ1-2; perhaps TRBD1 as D (6 bases). This CDR3 region has 14 residues. The germline CDR1 and CDR2 sequences are SGHRS and YFSETQ. Trimming removed 0 bases from V and 10 bases from J, with 16 bases in between. The CDR3 region is CASSLEGGDRVYTI. Here the CDR3 DNA reads TGCGCCAGCAGCTTGGAAGGGGGGGATCGTGTCTACACCATC.

Note on this clonotype: Mismatch with germline at one junction end may stem from a read error. The chain employs TRBV5-1 and TRBJ2-4, with 10 bases identical to TRBD1. The CDR3 contains 14 residues. The germline gives CDR1 SGHRS, CDR2 YFSETQ. DNA of the CDR3: TGTGCCAGCAGCCTGGGGGACAGGGGTAATCCCGAGTACTTC. It translates to CASSLGDRGNPEYF.

This clonotype has at least ten counts. The rearrangement uses TRBV11-2 and TRBJ1-5; 10 bases are shared with TRBD1. The CDR3 spans 15 residues. CDR1 and CDR2 from the germline V gene are SGHAT and FQNNGV. V gave up 5 bases and J gave up 7 bases; unmatched junction bases: 8. CDR3 sequence reads: CASSPDRGREQPQHF. The CDR3, as DNA: TGTGCCAGCAGCCCTGACAGGGGGCGCGAACAGCCCCAGCATTTT.

By share, this clonotype counts as large. The rearrangement joins TRBV11-1 to TRBJ2-1; D not resolved. CDR3 length: 16 residues. V lost 5 bases and J lost 0, with 14 bases in between. Per the germline V gene, CDR1 is SGHAT and CDR2 is FQDESV (reference sequence). The DNA of the CDR3 is TGTGCCAGCAGCCCCCGGGTGGCGGACTCCTACAATGAGCAGTTCTTC. Translated, it gives CASSPRVADSYNEQFF.

As to this clonotype: Given the absence of the conserved phenylalanine or tryptophan at the CDR3 end, a read error is likely. Because the CDR3's place on the DNA is in doubt, the DNA is left out and the CDR3 is given as listed by TCRdb. The chain joins TRBV4-3 to TRBJ2-7; no DNA check was done on the table's D call, TRBD1. 15 amino acids form the CDR3, both terminal residues included. Germline CDR1 and CDR2: LGHNA and YSLEER. Here the CDR3 reads CASSQDTGTADAGYL.

This clonotype was counted once. The junction shows a germline mismatch at one end, possibly a read error. The chain employs TRBV18 and TRBJ2-2; weak D call: TRBD2 (5 bases). CDR1 and CDR2 (germline): KGHSH, LQKENI. This CDR3 has 13 residues. CDR3 bases: TGTGCCAGTCGGGAAGCGTACACCCGGGAGCTGTTTTTT. Its protein product is CASREAYTRELFF. Full variable domain (rest looked up from reference TRBV18 and TRBJ2-2): NAGVMQNPRHLVRRRGQEARLRCSPMKGHSHVYWYRQLPEEGLKFMVYLQKENIIDESGMPKERFSAEFPKEGPSILRIQQVVRGDSAAYFCASREAYTRELFFGEGSRLTVL.

Comment on this clonotype: Because it lacks the conserved phenylalanine or tryptophan at the end, this CDR3 is likely a read error. The chain joins TRBV10-3 to TRBJ2-5, with D perhaps matching TRBD1 (6 bases). V dropped 2 bases and J dropped 5 bases, with 9 bases sitting between them. The germline gives CDR1 ENHRY, CDR2 SYGVKD. This CDR3 has 13 amino acids. CDR3 nucleotide sequence: TGTGCCATCAGTGAGGGAAGGGGGGAGACCCAGTACTTG. Amino acids: CAISEGRGETQYL.

Regarding this clonotype: Given the absence of the conserved phenylalanine or tryptophan at the CDR3 end, a read error is likely. V gene TRBV30 combines with J gene TRBJ2-2, with D possibly matching TRBD2 (6 bases). The CDR3 totals 14 residues. The germline gives CDR1 GTSNPN, CDR2 SVGIG (reference sequence). The CDR3 sequence: CAWRGQEDAGGLFL. CDR3 nucleotides: TGTGCTTGGAGAGGTCAGGAGGACGCCGGGGGGCTGTTTCTT.

This clonotype was counted at least ten times. J is TRBJ2-3 and V is TRBV5-4; 10 nucleotides line up with TRBD2. Trimming at V came to 0 bases and at J to 2 bases, leaving 15 bases not matched to a gene. CDR3 length: 20 amino acids. Germline CDR1 and CDR2: SGHNT and YYREEE (reference sequence). Here the CDR3 DNA reads TGTGCCAGCAGCTTGGGGGGAGCGGGAGGGCACGTACCCCACACAGATACGCAGTATTTT. Protein: CASSLGGAGGHVPHTDTQYF.

About this clonotype: An end of the junction does not agree with germline; a read error may underlie this. V and J are TRBV29-1 and TRBJ2-1, with 7 bases aligning to TRBD2. Germline V gene data show CDR1 as SQVTM and CDR2 as ANQGSEA. The CDR3 length is 15 residues. CDR3 amino acids: CSVEDTSERDYEQLF. DNA of the CDR3: TGCAGCGTTGAAGACACTAGCGAGAGGGATTATGAGCAGCTCTTC.

The sample holds one count of this clonotype. The chain joins TRBV6-1 to TRBJ2-1; D unresolved. The CDR3 is made up of 11 amino acids. Germline CDR1 and CDR2: MNHNS and SASEGT. The V end lost 7 bases, the J end lost 11 bases, and 12 bases lay between the germline ends. CDR3 protein: CASIVNLQQFF. DNA for the CDR3: TGTGCCAGCATTGTAAACTTACAGCAGTTCTTC.

Remarks on this clonotype: Germline and junction disagree at one end, which may indicate a read error. The genes are TRBV30 and TRBJ2-1, with a weak D call TRBD1 (6 bases). The CDR3 is 14 amino acids. The germline V gene has CDR1 GTSNPN and CDR2 SVGIG (reference sequence). CDR3: CARSKGDHLTEQFF. Here the CDR3 DNA reads TGTGCCCGGAGTAAGGGGGACCACCTAACTGAACAGTTCTTC.

On this clonotype itself: At one end the junction does not follow the germline gene, possibly because of a read error. J is TRBJ2-5 and V is TRBV6-1; D may correspond to TRBD1 or TRBD2 (5 bases each). CDR1 and CDR2 (germline): MNHNS, SASEGT. This CDR3 has 13 residues. CDR3 in amino acids: CASSEGKHETQYF. In DNA, the CDR3 is TGTGCTAGCAGTGAGGGGAAGCATGAGACCCAGTACTTC.

Details on this clonotype: One end of the junction fails to match germline, which may point to a read error. The V gene is TRBV6-2 or TRBV6-3, the J gene TRBJ1-2; unclear D gene. This CDR3 is 12 amino acids long. In germline, CDR1 is MNHEY, CDR2 SVGEGT. This CDR3 reads CASSPRAYSYTF. The CDR3 DNA reads TGTGCCAGCAGCCCAAGAGCCTATAGCTACACCTTC.

With respect to this clonotype: The junction departs from the called germline gene at one end, perhaps through a read error. This chain connects TRBV7-9 to TRBJ2-7; D may be TRBD2 (6 bases). The CDR3 is 14 residues long. Germline V CDR1 and CDR2: SEHNR, FQNEAQ (reference sequence). The CDR3: CASSSSGTPPEQCF. The DNA of the CDR3 is TGTGCCAGCAGCTCCTCCGGGACTCCCCCCGAGCAGTGCTTC.

With regard to this clonotype: Given a much more abundant clone one base away, this may be a read error. The chain is built from TRBV11-3 and TRBJ1-1; no clear D. The CDR3 covers 13 residues. Germline CDR1 is SGHNT and CDR2 is YENEEA. The CDR3: CASSLAVNTKAFF. The CDR3 DNA sequence: TGTGCCAGCAGCTTAGCAGTTAACACTAAAGCTTTCTTT.

This chain uses TRBV5-1 with TRBJ2-3; D possibly corresponds to TRBD1 (6 bases). The end of the DNA aligns better with TRBJ1-5, so the J call may be wrong. The CDR3 extends over 15 amino acids. Germline lookup yields CDR1 SGHRS and CDR2 YFSETQ. CDR3 DNA sequence: TGCGCCAGCAGCTTGGAGGAACTCAGGACAGATACGCAGCATTTT. It codes for CASSLEELRTDTQHF.

About this clonotype itself: Its ends do not fully match the called genes, so a read error is possible. CDR3 DNA: TGTGTCAGCAGTGAAGGTGAAAGGCAGGGGGCTAACACTGAGGCTTTCTTT. This codes for CVSSEGERQGANTEAFF. The V call is TRBV6-1, the J call TRBJ1-1; 8 bases agree with TRBD1. This CDR3 is 17 amino acids long. Germline lookup yields CDR1 MNHNS and CDR2 SASEGT.

The gene calls are TRBV7-9 and TRBJ2-1, with 8 bases identical to TRBD2. This CDR3 comprises 14 residues. V dropped 5 bases and J dropped 8; count of bases not matched to a gene: 8. The V gene's germline CDR1 is SEHNR and CDR2 FQNEAQ (reference sequence). CDR3 sequence (DNA): TGTGCCAGCAGCAGACCTGGTAGCGGGGATGAGCAGTTCTTC. It translates to CASSRPGSGDEQFF.